This T cell receptor beta chain was profiled in a study of T-cell reconstitution after alpha-beta-depleted transplantation in children. Unique molecular identifiers were used to barcode this TCRbeta library. TCRdb analysed the PCR reads with MiXCR anew, one entry per CDR3 protein. The table lists some 290,000 distinct CDR3 sequences, roughly 25% of them singletons. This clonotype was recorded a few times. After removal of 3 bases from V and 4 bases from J, the junction contained 4 bases not matched to a gene. Germline V gene data show CDR1 as SGHRS and CDR2 as YFSETQ. This CDR3 is built from 15 residues.

V is TRBV5-1 and J is TRBJ2-5, with 12 bases fitting TRBD2. The source was PBMCs, mostly from graft donor cells, collected 180 days after TCRalphabeta/CD19-depleted stem cell transplant. The source is a male patient under 18 who had a stem cell transplant for acute lymphoblastic leukemia, so the T cells may come from the graft donor. CDR3: CASSSSGRARETQYF. In nucleotides, the CDR3 is TGCGCCAGCAGCTCTAGCGGGAGGGCCCGAGAGACCCAGTACTTC.